The clone carrying this T cell receptor beta chain was recorded a few times. Its antigen is still unknown. The V gene's germline CDR1 is MDHEN and CDR2 SYDVKM. Trimming took 3 bases from V and 3 from J, leaving 12 bases between them. The CDR3 is 14 residues long. The entry originates in a study of T cell repertoires in cytomegalovirus infection. Study-wide context: Carrying CMV and the relevant HLA type showed in public TCR beta signatures. Study-wide points: HLA-C-restricted TCR beta clonotypes specific for CMV led the ex vivo response. Cumulative public TCR beta family frequency identified carriers of CMV plus the relevant HLA.

Via MiXCR, TCRdb re-called the reads, giving one row per CDR3 protein. The sample shows roughly 250,000 distinct CDR3 sequences, over 20% of them seen only once. The chain joins TRBV28 to TRBJ2-7; TRBD1 might be the D (5 bases). This clonotype originated in a human donor in good health (CMV status not recorded). Some clones in this sample may be carry-over from other donors' samples. The sequencing sample was made of CD8+ T cells from PBMCs. Here the CDR3 DNA reads TGTGCCAGCAGTTTTTCAGGGCGGTTCTACGAGCAGTACTTC. This encodes CASSFSGRFYEQYF.